This T cell receptor beta chain was sequenced in a study of blood T cell repertoires in COVID-19. At the level of the study: Sample material is recorded as cDNA or gDNA derived from T cells, B-cell-depleted T cells, or PBMCs.

Donors in Cohort 3 counted as recovered after two negative PCRs, clearance, or symptom resolution. Data came from immunoSEQ multiplex PCR; TCRdb stores just in-frame clones and leaves some out. The data hold about 140,000 clones, with 86% observed a single time. The sample taken for sequencing was PBMCs or T cells enriched from blood (not recorded which). The sequence derives from a man in his fifties who had recovered from COVID-19.

In DNA, the CDR3 is TGTGCCAGCAGCGTAGACAGGCAGCTTAATGAAAAACTGTTTTTT. Protein sequence: CASSVDRQLNEKLFF. The chain has TRBV9 and TRBJ1-4; D may be TRBD1 (5 bases). Trimming shortened V by 0 bases and J by 4 bases, and 10 bases separated the two germline ends. This CDR3 has 15 residues. The germline V gene has CDR1 SGDLS and CDR2 YYNGEE.